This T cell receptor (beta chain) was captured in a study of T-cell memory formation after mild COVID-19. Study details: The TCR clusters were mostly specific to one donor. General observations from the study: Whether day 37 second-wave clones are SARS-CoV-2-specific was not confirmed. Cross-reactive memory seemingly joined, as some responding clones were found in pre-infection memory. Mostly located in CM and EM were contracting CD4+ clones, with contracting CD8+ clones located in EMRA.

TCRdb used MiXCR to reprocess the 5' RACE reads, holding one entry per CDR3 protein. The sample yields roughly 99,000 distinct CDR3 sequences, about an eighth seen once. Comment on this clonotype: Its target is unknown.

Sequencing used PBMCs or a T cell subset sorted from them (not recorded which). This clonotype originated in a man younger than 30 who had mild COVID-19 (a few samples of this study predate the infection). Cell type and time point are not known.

CDR3 protein: CASGPRGNQETQYF. Here the CDR3 DNA reads TGTGCCAGCGGCCCCCGGGGGAACCAAGAGACCCAGTACTTC. The V call is TRBV6-5, the J call TRBJ2-5; D is perhaps TRBD2 (6 bases). V was cut by 8 bases and J by 0 bases, with 13 bases left in between. This CDR3 is 14 amino acids long. CDR1 is MNHEY and CDR2 is SVGAGI in the germline V gene.